This T cell receptor (beta chain) stems from a study of blood T cell repertoires in COVID-19. Across roughly 25 US areas, participants ranged in age from about 18 to 100 years. Clinical histories supplied by participants themselves formed the basis of cohort assignment. As originally analysed: Reference gene primer amplification in the assay estimated nucleated cell counts. Measured with immunoSEQ multiplex PCR; TCRdb has only the in-frame clones, and not every one. V, J and clone size are those of that table, while D and trimming were read from the DNA. The data show some 340,000 clones, more than 70% seen once. Sequencing was performed on PBMCs or T cells enriched from blood (not recorded which). The sequence was obtained from a woman aged 25-40 years who had recovered from COVID-19.

The CDR3 region has the DNA TGTGCCAGCAGCTCCTCATGGGCCTCCTACGAGCAGTACTTC. Its translation: CASSSSWASYEQYF. This chain joins TRBV7-8 and TRBJ2-7; D gene unclear. Deletions cut 4 bases from V and 0 bases from J, with 10 bases between. Germline assignment: CDR1 SGHVS and CDR2 FQNEAQ. There are 14 residues in the CDR3.